This TCR beta chain was observed in a study of T cell responses to AZD1222 COVID-19 vaccine. The CDR3 is 16 amino acids. Unmatched junction bases numbered 3, after V lost 5 bases and J lost 2 bases. The germline gives CDR1 LNHDA, CDR2 SQIVND (reference sequence). Overall study results and limits: Recipients of AZD1222 seropositive at baseline numbered only five or six. Repertoire sampling happened only post peak T cell response.

Clones were read by immunoSEQ multiplex PCR, and TCRdb kept only the in-frame ones, dropping some. The sample shows roughly 180,000 clones, approximately 91% of them seen only once. Concerning this clone itself: Antigen specificity is unknown.

The sequence was collected from an adult who received the AZD1222 COVID-19 vaccine. The genes are TRBV19 and TRBJ2-1; 13 bases are shared with TRBD2. The input for sequencing was peripheral blood, taken 28 days after the second AZD1222 dose. CDR3 sequence reads: CASSQGLAGTYNEQFF. As DNA, the CDR3 is TGTGCCAGTAGTCAGGGACTAGCGGGGACCTACAATGAGCAGTTCTTC.